A selection of T cell receptor beta chains follows, all from one sample in a study of beta chain features in type 1 diabetes. Using immunoSEQ multiplex PCR, the repertoire was profiled, and TCRdb retains in-frame clones only, with some absent. Found here are hundreds of thousands of clones, 13% of them singletons; the top ten hold approximately 0.02%. Sequenced material: naive CD4+ T cells from blood. The receptors come from a man aged 18 to 35 with type 1 diabetes. The CDR3 runs from the conserved cysteine through the conserved F or W. A D gene is named only where the DNA matches it firmly. The listing skips clone size in some rows; elsewhere it reads once, few, many or a size class.

d_call	clone_size	j_call	v_call	cdr3_length	cdr3_aa	cdr3_nt
.	few	TRBJ2-7	TRBV2	15	CASSGQDTLSYEQYF	TGTGCCAGCAGTGGACAAGACACACTGAGCTACGAGCAGTACTTC
TRBD2	few	TRBJ2-1	TRBV28	15	CASSSRLAGRNEQFF	TGTGCCAGCAGTTCCCGACTAGCGGGGCGCAATGAGCAGTTCTTC
TRBD1	.	TRBJ2-1	TRBV5-6	16	CASSLWDRALENEQFF	TGTGCCAGCAGCCTGTGGGACAGGGCCCTCGAAAATGAGCAGTTCTTC
.	.	TRBJ1-2	TRBV14	12	CASSQDRVGYTF	TGTGCCAGCAGCCAAGATCGCGTAGGCTACACCTTC
.	few	TRBJ1-2	TRBV11-1	15	CASSLDPGRPYGYTF	TGTGCCAGCAGCTTAGACCCCGGACGGCCCTATGGCTACACCTTC
.	few	TRBJ2-5	TRBV28	14	CASSLQGRMAVQYF	TGTGCCAGCAGTTTGCAGGGACGAATGGCTGTCCAGTACTTC
TRBD1	.	TRBJ1-6	TRBV19	16	CASSMPQTGLGSPLHF	TGTGCCAGTAGTATGCCCCAGACAGGGTTGGGATCACCCCTCCACTTT
TRBD2	few	TRBJ2-3	TRBV5-4	16	CASSPSGGPSTDTQYF	TGTGCCAGCAGCCCGAGCGGGGGCCCTAGCACAGATACGCAGTATTTT
.	.	TRBJ2-1	TRBV19	15	CASRSASDAYNEQFF	TGTGCCAGCAGATCCGCGTCTGACGCCTACAATGAGCAGTTCTTC
.	.	TRBJ2-4	TRBV5-4	13	CASSLSQGNIQYF	TGTGCCAGCAGCTTGTCCCAGGGGAACATTCAGTACTTC
.	.	TRBJ1-1	TRBV5-1	14	CASSLGSGSSEAFF	TGCGCCAGCAGCTTGGGGTCTGGAAGTTCTGAAGCTTTCTTT
.	.	TRBJ2-2	TRBV7-8	15	CASSLDRVNTGELFF	TGTGCCAGCAGCTTAGACAGGGTTAACACCGGGGAGCTGTTTTTT
.	.	TRBJ1-2	TRBV2	13	CASSQDFNYGYTF	TGTGCCAGCAGTCAGGACTTTAACTATGGCTACACCTTC